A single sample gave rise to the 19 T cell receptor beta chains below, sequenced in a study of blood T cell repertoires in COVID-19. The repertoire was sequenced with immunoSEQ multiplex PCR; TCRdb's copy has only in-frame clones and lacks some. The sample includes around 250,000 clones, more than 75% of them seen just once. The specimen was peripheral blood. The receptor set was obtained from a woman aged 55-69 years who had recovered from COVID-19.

CDR3 nucleotide sequence: TGCGCCAGCAGCCGGGGGGCCAATGAGCAGTTCTTC. Its protein is CASSRGANEQFF. The gene calls are TRBV10-2 and TRBJ2-1; a possible D gene is TRBD2 (7 bases). Trimming removed 6 bases at V and 6 bases at J, with 9 bases between. Germline V CDR1 and CDR2: WSHSY, SAAADI. The CDR3 has 12 residues.

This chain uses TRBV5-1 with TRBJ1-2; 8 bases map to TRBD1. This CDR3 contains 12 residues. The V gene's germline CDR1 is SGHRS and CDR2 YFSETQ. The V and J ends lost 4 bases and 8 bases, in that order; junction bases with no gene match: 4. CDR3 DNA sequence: TGCGCCAGCAGCCCAGGGGGCGCCGGCTACACCTTC. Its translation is CASSPGGAGYTF.

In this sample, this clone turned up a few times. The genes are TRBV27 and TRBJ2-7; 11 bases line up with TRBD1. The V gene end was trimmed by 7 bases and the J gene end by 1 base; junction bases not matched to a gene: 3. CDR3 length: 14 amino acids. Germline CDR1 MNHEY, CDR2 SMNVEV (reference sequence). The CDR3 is CASTRDRGSYEQYF. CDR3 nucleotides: TGTGCCAGCACCAGGGACAGGGGGTCCTACGAGCAGTACTTC.

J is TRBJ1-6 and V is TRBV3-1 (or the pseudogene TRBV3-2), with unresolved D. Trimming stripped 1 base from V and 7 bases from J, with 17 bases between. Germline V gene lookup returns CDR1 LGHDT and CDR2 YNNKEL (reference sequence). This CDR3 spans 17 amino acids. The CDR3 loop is CASSQASKNPGNSPLHF. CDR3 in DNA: TGTGCCAGCAGCCAAGCTTCTAAGAATCCGGGGAATTCACCCCTCCACTTT.

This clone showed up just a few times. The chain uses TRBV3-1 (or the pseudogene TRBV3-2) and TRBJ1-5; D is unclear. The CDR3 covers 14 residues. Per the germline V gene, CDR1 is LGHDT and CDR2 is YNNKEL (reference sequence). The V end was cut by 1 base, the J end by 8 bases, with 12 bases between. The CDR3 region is CASSQVTGREPQHF. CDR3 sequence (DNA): TGTGCCAGCAGCCAAGTCACCGGGAGAGAGCCCCAGCATTTT.

The CDR3 region is CASSPDRGDTGELFF. CDR3 coding DNA: TGCGCCAGCAGCCCCGACAGGGGAGACACCGGGGAGCTGTTTTTT. V usage is TRBV5-1 and J usage is TRBJ2-2; 8 nucleotides line up with TRBD1. Germline trimming cut 4 bases from V and 3 bases from J; bases unmatched to any gene: 5. Looked up from germline, CDR1 is SGHRS and CDR2 is YFSETQ. The CDR3 consists of 15 residues.

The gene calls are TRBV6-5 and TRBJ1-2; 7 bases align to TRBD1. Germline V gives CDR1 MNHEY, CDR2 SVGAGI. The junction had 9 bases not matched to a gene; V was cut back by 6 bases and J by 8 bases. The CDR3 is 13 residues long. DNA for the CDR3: TGTGCCAGCAGGTCTACAGGGGCGCGAGGCTACACCTTC. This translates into CASRSTGARGYTF.

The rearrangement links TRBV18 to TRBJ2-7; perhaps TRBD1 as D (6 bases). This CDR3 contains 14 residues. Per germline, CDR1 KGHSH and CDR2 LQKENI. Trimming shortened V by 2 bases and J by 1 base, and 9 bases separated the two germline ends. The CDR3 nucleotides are TGTGCCAGCTCACCAAGGACAGAGTCCTACGAGCAGTACTTC. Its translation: CASSPRTESYEQYF.

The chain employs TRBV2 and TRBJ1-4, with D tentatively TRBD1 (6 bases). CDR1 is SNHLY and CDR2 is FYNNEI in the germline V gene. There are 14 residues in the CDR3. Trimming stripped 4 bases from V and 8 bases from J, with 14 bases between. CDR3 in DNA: TGTGCCAGCAGTGCGGGCAGGGGAAGCGAAAAACTGTTTTTT. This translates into CASSAGRGSEKLFF.

The DNA of the CDR3 is TGTGCCAGTAGTATAGATCCGGGACAATGGCGTGGCTACACCTTC. It codes for CASSIDPGQWRGYTF. The chain couples TRBV19 to TRBJ1-2; D may be TRBD1 (6 bases). Germline V lookup: CDR1 LNHDA, CDR2 SQIVND (reference sequence). CDR3 size: 15 residues. Trimming cost V 0 bases and J 7 bases, with 15 bases left between them.

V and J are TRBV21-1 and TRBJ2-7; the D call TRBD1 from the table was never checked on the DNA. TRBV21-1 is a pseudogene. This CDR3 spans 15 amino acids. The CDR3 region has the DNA TGTGCCAGCAGCGCGGGACAGGGGAAAACCTACGAGCAGTACTTC. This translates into CASSAGQGKTYEQYF.

CDR3 loop: CASSPGGSYEQYF. Written as DNA, the CDR3 is TGTGCCAGCAGCCCGGGGGGCTCTTACGAGCAGTACTTC. The gene calls are TRBV13 and TRBJ2-7; a possible D gene is TRBD2 (7 bases). The germline V and J ends were trimmed by 5 bases and 4 bases, with 12 bases remaining between them. Germline V gives CDR1 PRHDT, CDR2 FYEKMQ (reference sequence). This CDR3 has 13 residues.

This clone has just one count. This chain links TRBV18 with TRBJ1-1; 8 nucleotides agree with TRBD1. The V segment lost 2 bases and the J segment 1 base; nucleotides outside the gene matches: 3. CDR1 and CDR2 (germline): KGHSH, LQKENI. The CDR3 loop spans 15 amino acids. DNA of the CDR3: TGTGCCAGCTCACCAAGGACAGGGCGGAACACTGAAGCTTTCTTT. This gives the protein CASSPRTGRNTEAFF.

CDR3 in amino acids: CATSQQVTYEQYF. The CDR3 DNA follows: TGTGCCACCAGCCAACAGGTTACCTACGAGCAGTACTTC. V is TRBV6-5 and J is TRBJ2-7; D is perhaps TRBD1 (5 bases). In germline, CDR1 is MNHEY, CDR2 SVGAGI. CDR3 size: 13 residues. Trimming left V 10 bases short and J 2 bases short, with 15 bases between.

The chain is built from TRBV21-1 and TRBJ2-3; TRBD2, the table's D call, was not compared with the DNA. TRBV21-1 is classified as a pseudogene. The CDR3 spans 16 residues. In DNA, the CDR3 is TGTGCCAGCATCGACCGGCGGGGCCCGATCACAGATACGCAGTATTTT. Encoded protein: CASIDRRGPITDTQYF.

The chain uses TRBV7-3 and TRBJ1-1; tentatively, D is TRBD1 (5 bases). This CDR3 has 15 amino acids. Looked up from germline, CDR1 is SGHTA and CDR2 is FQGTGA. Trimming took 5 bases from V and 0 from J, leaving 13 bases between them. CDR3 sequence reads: CASSQGWGVNTEAFF. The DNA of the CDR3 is TGTGCCAGCAGCCAAGGCTGGGGGGTGAACACTGAAGCTTTCTTT.

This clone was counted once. The CDR3 sequence is CASSDGSSYNEQFF. CDR3 sequence (DNA): TGTGCCAGCTCGGACGGGAGTTCCTACAATGAGCAGTTCTTC. This chain links TRBV7-3 with TRBJ2-1, with D tentatively TRBD2 (6 bases). The CDR3 runs to 14 residues. Trimming took 8 bases from V and 1 from J, leaving 12 bases between them. Looked up from germline, CDR1 is SGHTA and CDR2 is FQGTGA.

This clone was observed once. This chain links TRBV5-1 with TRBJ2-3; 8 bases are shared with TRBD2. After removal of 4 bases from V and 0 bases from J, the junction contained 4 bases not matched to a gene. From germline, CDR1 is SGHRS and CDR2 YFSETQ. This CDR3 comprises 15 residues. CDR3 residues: CASSNAGGSTDTQYF. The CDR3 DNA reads TGCGCCAGCAGCAATGCGGGGGGAAGCACAGATACGCAGTATTTT. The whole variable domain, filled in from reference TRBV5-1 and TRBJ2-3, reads KAGVTQTPRYLIKTRGQQVTLSCSPISGHRSVSWYQQTPGQGLQFLFEYFSETQRNKGNFPGRFSGRQFSNSRSEMNVSTLELGDSALYLCASSNAGGSTDTQYFGPGTRLTVL.

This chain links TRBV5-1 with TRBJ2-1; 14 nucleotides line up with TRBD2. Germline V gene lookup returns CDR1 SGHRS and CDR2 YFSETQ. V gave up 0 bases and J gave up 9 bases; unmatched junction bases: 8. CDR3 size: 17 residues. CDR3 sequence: CASSLGLAGGQFIEQFF. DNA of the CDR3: TGCGCCAGCAGCTTGGGACTAGCGGGGGGGCAATTTATTGAGCAGTTCTTC.